Listed below are T cell receptor beta chains from one sample, sequenced in a study of OX40 agonist ivuxolimab in advanced cancers. Sequencing was performed with immunoSEQ multiplex PCR; in TCRdb, only in-frame clones are kept and a portion is missing. In the table there are some 73,000 clones, approximately 83% of which are singletons. Here the sequenced sample was CD4+ or CD8+ T cells sorted from blood, taken in a trial of the OX40 agonist ivuxolimab. The receptors come from an adult with an advanced solid tumor such as melanoma, head and neck, liver or kidney cancer. CDR3s include the opening cysteine and the closing phenylalanine or tryptophan. The D gene is left open where the match is weak. The size entry is marked missing in some rows and otherwise reads once, few, many or a size class.

d_call: TRBD2; j_call: TRBJ2-1; v_call: TRBV7-2; clone_size: once; cdr3_nt: TGTGCCAGCAGCTTAGTACTAGCGAACAATGAGCAGTTCTTC; cdr3_aa: CASSLVLANNEQFF
d_call: NA; j_call: TRBJ2-7; v_call: TRBV28; clone_size: NA; cdr3_nt: TGTGCCAGCAGAGTCGGGACCCTCCTCTACGAGCAGTACTTC; cdr3_aa: CASRVGTLLYEQYF
d_call: NA; j_call: TRBJ1-2; v_call: TRBV2; clone_size: NA; cdr3_nt: TGTGCCAGCAGGGCCCCTCCGGGGGGGAATAACTATGGCTACACCTTC; cdr3_aa: CASRAPPGGNNYGYTF
d_call: TRBD1; j_call: TRBJ2-7; v_call: TRBV28; clone_size: NA; cdr3_nt: TGTGCCAGCAGTCGTCCCGGGACAGGAACCTACGAGCAGTACTTC; cdr3_aa: CASSRPGTGTYEQYF
d_call: NA; j_call: TRBJ2-6; v_call: TRBV7-2; clone_size: NA; cdr3_nt: TGTGCCAGCAGCACCGGGACGGATCTTATGTTTGGGGCCAACGTCCTGACTTTC; cdr3_aa: CASSTGTDLMFGANVLTF
d_call: NA; j_call: TRBJ2-4; v_call: TRBV14; clone_size: few; cdr3_nt: TGTGCCAGCAGCCAAGGACTGGGGGTGGCCAAAAACATTCAGTACTTC; cdr3_aa: CASSQGLGVAKNIQYF
d_call: TRBD1; j_call: TRBJ1-2; v_call: TRBV7-2; clone_size: NA; cdr3_nt: TGTGCCAGCAGCTCAGGGGGCCAACAGGGGGCCGGCTATGGCTACACCTTC; cdr3_aa: CASSSGGQQGAGYGYTF
d_call: TRBD2; j_call: TRBJ2-5; v_call: TRBV15; clone_size: NA; cdr3_nt: TGTGCCACCAGCAGGCCGACCGGGGGGCAAGAGACCCAGTACTTC; cdr3_aa: CATSRPTGGQETQYF
d_call: NA; j_call: TRBJ1-5; v_call: TRBV25-1; clone_size: NA; cdr3_nt: TGTGCCAGCAGTGGAAGGAGGGGTCAGCCCCAGCATTTT; cdr3_aa: CASSGRRGQPQHF
d_call: NA; j_call: TRBJ2-5; v_call: TRBV10-3; clone_size: NA; cdr3_nt: TGTGCCATCAGTGGTAATCAAGAGACCCAGTACTTC; cdr3_aa: CAISGNQETQYF
d_call: TRBD1; j_call: TRBJ2-7; v_call: TRBV15; clone_size: NA; cdr3_nt: TGTGCCACCAGCAGGGGAAGACAGGGCAGCGAGCAGTACTTC; cdr3_aa: CATSRGRQGSEQYF
d_call: NA; j_call: TRBJ2-1; v_call: TRBV29-1; clone_size: NA; cdr3_nt: TGCAGCGTTGGATTCTCCAATGAGCAGTTCTTC; cdr3_aa: CSVGFSNEQFF
d_call: TRBD1; j_call: TRBJ2-7; v_call: TRBV5-6; clone_size: NA; cdr3_nt: TGTGCCAGCAGCAAGACAGGGGTTGCGAACGAGCAGTACTTC; cdr3_aa: CASSKTGVANEQYF
d_call: TRBD1; j_call: TRBJ1-6; v_call: TRBV7-2; clone_size: NA; cdr3_nt: TGTGCCAGCAGCTCCTCAGGGGGACAACTCAATTCACCCCTCCACTTT; cdr3_aa: CASSSSGGQLNSPLHF
d_call: TRBD1; j_call: TRBJ1-1; v_call: TRBV6-6; clone_size: NA; cdr3_nt: TGTGCCAGCAGTCGCCCCGGACAGGGGGCGACCGAAGCTTTCTTT; cdr3_aa: CASSRPGQGATEAFF
d_call: TRBD2; j_call: TRBJ2-2; v_call: TRBV27; clone_size: NA; cdr3_nt: TGTGCCAGCAGTTTATTTTGGGAGGGAGGGGACACCGGGGAGCTGTTTTTT; cdr3_aa: CASSLFWEGGDTGELFF
d_call: NA; j_call: TRBJ2-1; v_call: TRBV11-3; clone_size: NA; cdr3_nt: TGTGCCAGCAGCCGGACAGAAAACAATGAGCAGTTCTTC; cdr3_aa: CASSRTENNEQFF
d_call: TRBD2; j_call: TRBJ2-1; v_call: TRBV7-3; clone_size: NA; cdr3_nt: TGTGCCAGCAGCATCTTAGCGGGGAGGTACAATGAGCAGTTCTTC; cdr3_aa: CASSILAGRYNEQFF
d_call: NA; j_call: TRBJ1-5; v_call: TRBV19; clone_size: NA; cdr3_nt: TGTGCCAGTAGTTCAAGAATGGGGGGCAATCAGCCCCAGCATTTT; cdr3_aa: CASSSRMGGNQPQHF
d_call: NA; j_call: TRBJ1-2; v_call: TRBV5-1; clone_size: once; cdr3_nt: TGCGCCAGCAGCTTCGCAAGAGGGTCCTATGGCTACACCTTC; cdr3_aa: CASSFARGSYGYTF
d_call: NA; j_call: TRBJ1-3; v_call: TRBV29-1; clone_size: NA; cdr3_nt: TGCAGCGGTGGGGACCAAGGAAACACCATATATTTT; cdr3_aa: CSGGDQGNTIYF
d_call: TRBD1; j_call: TRBJ1-5; v_call: TRBV5-1; clone_size: NA; cdr3_nt: TGCGCCAGCAGCTTAACGGGACAGGGGAGCAATCAGCCCCAGCATTTT; cdr3_aa: CASSLTGQGSNQPQHF
d_call: TRBD2; j_call: TRBJ2-7; v_call: TRBV28; clone_size: medium-sized; cdr3_nt: TGTGCCAGCAGTTTAGCGGGAGGGGGATCCTACGAGCAGTACTTC; cdr3_aa: CASSLAGGGSYEQYF
d_call: TRBD2; j_call: TRBJ2-1; v_call: TRBV11-2; clone_size: few; cdr3_nt: TGTGCCAGCAGCTTAGATAGGGCGGGAGGGAACAATGAGCAGTTCTTC; cdr3_aa: CASSLDRAGGNNEQFF
d_call: TRBD1; j_call: TRBJ1-5; v_call: TRBV2; clone_size: NA; cdr3_nt: TGTGCCAGCAGTGAACTGGGGACAGGGAGTGGGCCCCAGCATTTT; cdr3_aa: CASSELGTGSGPQHF
d_call: NA; j_call: TRBJ1-2; v_call: TRBV5-6; clone_size: NA; cdr3_nt: TGTGCCAGCAGCTTCCTCGGCAGACTCTATGGCTACACCTTC; cdr3_aa: CASSFLGRLYGYTF
d_call: TRBD2; j_call: TRBJ2-7; v_call: TRBV4-1; clone_size: NA; cdr3_nt: TGCGCCAGCAGCCACCGGGGGGCTAGCGGGGGGTACGAGCAGTACTTC; cdr3_aa: CASSHRGASGGYEQYF
d_call: TRBD2; j_call: TRBJ2-1; v_call: TRBV5-1; clone_size: NA; cdr3_nt: TGCGCCAGCAGCATGGAAGGGACTAGCTCTTACAATGAGCAGTTCTTC; cdr3_aa: CASSMEGTSSYNEQFF
d_call: NA; j_call: TRBJ2-5; v_call: TRBV7-9; clone_size: NA; cdr3_nt: TGTGCCAGCAGCTACGGAAACAAAGAGACCCAGTACTTC; cdr3_aa: CASSYGNKETQYF
d_call: NA; j_call: TRBJ2-5; v_call: TRBV5-1; clone_size: NA; cdr3_nt: TGCGCCAGCAGCTTGAGTACGGAAGAGACCCAGTACTTC; cdr3_aa: CASSLSTEETQYF
d_call: NA; j_call: TRBJ1-6; v_call: TRBV5-1; clone_size: NA; cdr3_nt: TGCGCCAGCAGCTTGGGTGGGGCGCCTAATTCACCCCTCCACTTT; cdr3_aa: CASSLGGAPNSPLHF
d_call: TRBD1; j_call: TRBJ2-7; v_call: TRBV6-5; clone_size: NA; cdr3_nt: TGTGCCAGCAGGCTGACAGGGGGTCCCTACGAGCAGTACTTC; cdr3_aa: CASRLTGGPYEQYF
d_call: NA; j_call: TRBJ1-2; v_call: TRBV28; clone_size: once; cdr3_nt: TGTGCCAGCAGTTTATATCGCCCGGATCCTAACTATGGCTACACCTTC; cdr3_aa: CASSLYRPDPNYGYTF
d_call: NA; j_call: TRBJ2-3; v_call: TRBV10-2; clone_size: NA; cdr3_nt: TGCGCCAGCAGCGAGATGGACTACCGGAGAGGGTCGGAGGTAGCAGATACGCAGTATTTT; cdr3_aa: CASSEMDYRRGSEVADTQYF
d_call: NA; j_call: TRBJ2-5; v_call: TRBV18; clone_size: NA; cdr3_nt: TGTGCCAGCTCACCACCTGGGGTGCGGGAGACCCAGTACTTC; cdr3_aa: CASSPPGVRETQYF
d_call: TRBD2; j_call: TRBJ2-3; v_call: TRBV19; clone_size: NA; cdr3_nt: TGTGCCAGTAGTATTTATGGGACTAGCGCCTCAGTTGGCACAGATACGCAGTATTTT; cdr3_aa: CASSIYGTSASVGTDTQYF
d_call: NA; j_call: TRBJ1-2; v_call: TRBV27; clone_size: once; cdr3_nt: TGTGCCAGCAGTTTAAGGCCAGGGGAGGGCTACACCTTC; cdr3_aa: CASSLRPGEGYTF
d_call: NA; j_call: TRBJ1-1; v_call: TRBV6-5; clone_size: NA; cdr3_nt: TGTGCCAGCAGTTGGGGGTGGGGGTCCTATAACACTGAAGCTTTCTTT; cdr3_aa: CASSWGWGSYNTEAFF
d_call: NA; j_call: TRBJ1-1; v_call: TRBV27; clone_size: NA; cdr3_nt: TGTGCCAGCAGTTTTTCGGCAGCCCGCTTGAACACTGAAGCTTTCTTT; cdr3_aa: CASSFSAARLNTEAFF
d_call: NA; j_call: TRBJ2-3; v_call: TRBV19; clone_size: once; cdr3_nt: TGTGCCAGTAGTGTGGGAGGAGGAGATACGCAGTATTTT; cdr3_aa: CASSVGGGDTQYF
d_call: NA; j_call: TRBJ1-6; v_call: TRBV30; clone_size: NA; cdr3_nt: TGTGCCTGGAGTGTACGGGGTTCACCCCTCCACTTT; cdr3_aa: CAWSVRGSPLHF
d_call: NA; j_call: TRBJ1-5; v_call: TRBV4-3; clone_size: once; cdr3_nt: TGCGCCAGCAGTGGGGGGAGCAATCAGCCCCAGCATTTT; cdr3_aa: CASSGGSNQPQHF
d_call: TRBD1; j_call: TRBJ2-7; v_call: TRBV27; clone_size: NA; cdr3_nt: TGTGCCAGCAGTTCCCGACTGACAGGGGCAGACGAGCAGTACTTC; cdr3_aa: CASSSRLTGADEQYF
d_call: TRBD2; j_call: TRBJ2-1; v_call: TRBV4-3; clone_size: NA; cdr3_nt: TGCGCCAGCAGCCAAGATTTAGCGGGAGGCTATGAGCAGTTCTTC; cdr3_aa: CASSQDLAGGYEQFF
d_call: NA; j_call: TRBJ1-2; v_call: TRBV14; clone_size: once; cdr3_nt: TGTGCCAGCAGCCAAGGTATCTATGGCTACACCTTC; cdr3_aa: CASSQGIYGYTF
d_call: NA; j_call: TRBJ1-1; v_call: TRBV11-3; clone_size: NA; cdr3_nt: TGTGCCAGCAGCAAGGGGGGGGACACTGAAGCTTTCTTT; cdr3_aa: CASSKGGDTEAFF
d_call: TRBD2; j_call: TRBJ2-7; v_call: TRBV30; clone_size: NA; cdr3_nt: TGTGCCTGGAACCCCGGGCTCGGGACTAGCGGGGGGGCCGCCTACGAGCAGTACTTC; cdr3_aa: CAWNPGLGTSGGAAYEQYF
d_call: NA; j_call: TRBJ1-2; v_call: TRBV5-1; clone_size: NA; cdr3_nt: TGCGCCAGCAGCTTGGGGGGAGATAACTATGGCTACACCTTC; cdr3_aa: CASSLGGDNYGYTF